This T cell receptor beta chain was retrieved from a study of molecular identifiers for immune sequencing clone quantification. This clonotype showed up many times. Its antigen is currently unknown. Looked up from germline, CDR1 is SGHVS and CDR2 is FNYEAQ. This CDR3 region has 18 residues. Germline trimming cut 5 bases from V and 3 bases from J; bases unmatched to any gene: 14. TCRdb itself ran the PCR reads through MiXCR, one entry per CDR3 protein. The sample consists of over 550,000 distinct CDR3 sequences, 25% of them appearing once. Study-wide results and caveats: Spiked TCR RNA from one Jurkat cell reportedly showed up when mixed among 950,000 to 1,000,000 naive cells.

The genes are TRBV7-6 and TRBJ2-3, with 10 bases fitting TRBD2. The sample comprised naive CD8+ T cells from blood, with Jurkat cell RNA spiked in. The subset denotes: FACS-sorted CD8+CD4-CCR7+CD45RA+ naive T cells. The receptor comes from a human donor in good health. Some libraries in this study had Jurkat cell RNA spiked in. CDR3 sequence: CASSHLAGASGSTDTQYF. As DNA, the CDR3 is TGTGCCAGCAGCCACCTAGCGGGAGCATCCGGTTCTACAGATACGCAGTATTTT.